This T cell receptor (beta chain) appears in the sequencing data of a study of beta chain features in type 1 diabetes (dated by TCRdb to between 2018 and 2020). General notes on the study: Mean age, gender distribution, total cell number and subset yield did not differ between patients and healthy donors. Across all samples, roughly 110,000,000 sorted cells were examined, and cell number per subset correlated strongly with RNA yield. The study compared the TCRB repertoires of sorted circulating CD4+ T cell subsets in recently diagnosed type 1 diabetes patients with those in matched healthy donors. Regulatory and stem cell-like memory subsets were isolated from only 8 patients and about eight healthy donors, whereas naive and central memory subsets came from all 30 or so donors. Overall study results and their limits: HLA sub-analyses involved small numbers of individuals, so any influence of HLA type on TCRB rearrangement remained unresolved. Naive, central memory and regulatory TCRB repertoires appeared to be more alike among patients than among healthy donors. Patients with type 1 diabetes made fewer insertions and deleted more nucleotides at VDJ recombination sites, implying thymic rearrangement abnormalities. Because cDNA rather than genomic DNA was sequenced, highly expressing activated cells could have been over-represented, although no difference in activation and CD3 levels was found between groups. A moderate but significant shortening of TCRB CDR3 length was observed in type 1 diabetes patients in all four CD4+ subsets. PCR may preferentially amplify shorter templates, but because patient and control samples were amplified and corrected together, any resulting skew would affect both groups equally.

The entire amount of isolated RNA was reverse transcribed using the High Capacity cDNA Reverse Transcription Kit, so the sequenced TCRB transcripts were expressed ones. Deep immunoSEQ sequencing was applied to naive, central memory and regulatory T cell samples, giving an average of approximately 3.8 million total reads per sample. After sorted cells were lysed in RLT buffer, RNA was extracted with DNase-treated RNeasy Micro or Mini kits, with the choice depending on cell number. To prevent cross-contamination, each cell subset was processed individually, whereas patient and healthy donor samples were processed jointly. The immunoSEQ multiplex PCR was used to amplify TCRB sequences from cDNA, generating 87-bp fragments that spanned the CDR3 region. Sequencing of the amplicons was performed on the Illumina HiSeq platform. The paper's processing steps were these. PCR bias was computationally corrected using synthetic template baselines, reads within Hamming distance 2 were collapsed, and singletons that could not be merged were discarded. By aligning reads against IMGT, V, D and J genes, CDR3 length, and insertions or deletions at six rearrangement sites were assigned. Within each subset, clonotype counts were normalized to sorted cell number, after which true diversity and Gini coefficients were computed with the tcR R package. The overlap coefficient, calculated on TCRB nucleotide sequences, was used to quantify repertoire sharing. As a proxy for the pre-selection repertoire, out-of-frame TCRB sequences from naive cells were analyzed. Not all clones reach the TCRdb copy of this immuneACCESS table, which keeps in-frame sequences only. Checked studies attribute under half of the gap to unresolved V genes and leave the rest unexplained. V, J and clone size reflect that table, while D and trimming were determined from the DNA. Within this sample are 970,000 or so clones, with about a sixth of them counted one time only. The leading ten clones occupy 0.023% of the sample.

This clone has just a few counts. Its antigen specificity is not known. The input lacks base qualities; no much larger clone sits a single base away. In the germline V gene, CDR1 corresponds to SNHLY and CDR2 to FYNNEI. From V the trimming removes 6 bases and from J it removes 11 bases, while the gene matches leave 6 bases of the junction unaccounted for. The CDR3, cysteine through phenylalanine, is 14 amino acids long. Left in the record is the CDR3 DNA by itself, 42 bases read in frame from the first base. From each donor, a single peripheral blood sample of around 120 mL on average was drawn into heparinised tubes. A BD FACSAria II was used to sort naive, central memory, regulatory and stem cell-like memory CD4+ T cells with a panel that included CD45RO, CCR7, CD25, CD127, CD95 and CD27. A purity above 98% was achieved for all sorted populations. PBMCs were separated immediately by Lymphoprep density gradient centrifugation and were stained directly, without being cultured. To minimize batch effects, samples were stained and sorted in pairs, one healthy donor with one patient per experiment.

The receptor comes from a woman younger than 35 in good health. Sequencing was carried out using naive CD4+ T cells from blood. Reading the label with the study, this specimen's cell subset or site is: true naive CD4+ T cells. The rearrangement joined TRBV2 to TRBJ2-1; 14 of the junction bases match TRBD2. The nucleotides are TGTGCCAGCAGGGACGGGACTAGCGGGAGTCAGCAGTTCTTC. Its coded protein is CASRDGTSGSQQFF.